This T cell receptor beta chain was captured in a study of T-cell memory formation after mild COVID-19. Study-level findings and limits: Pre-infection memory harbored some responding clones, suggesting cross-reactive memory joined. Mainly in CM and EM were contracting CD4+ clones; CD8+ were in EMRA.

After removal of 5 bases from V and 5 bases from J, the junction contained 11 bases not matched to a gene. The germline gives CDR1 SGHVS, CDR2 FNYEAQ. The CDR3 is 16 residues long. This clonotype was recorded at least ten times. Antigen: not known. MiXCR, applied by TCRdb to the 5' RACE reads, yields one record per CDR3 protein. The table includes roughly 340,000 distinct CDR3 sequences, 20% detected once. Sequenced material: PBMCs or a T cell subset sorted from them (not recorded which). The sequence was collected from a man in his late teens or twenties who had mild COVID-19 (a few samples of this study predate the infection). Cell type and time point are not known. This rearrangement joins TRBV7-6 to TRBJ2-5, with 10 nucleotides matching TRBD1. CDR3 DNA: TGTGCCAGCAGCCGTTCAAGGGACAGGGGAGGGGAGACCCAGTACTTC. Encoded protein: CASSRSRDRGGETQYF.